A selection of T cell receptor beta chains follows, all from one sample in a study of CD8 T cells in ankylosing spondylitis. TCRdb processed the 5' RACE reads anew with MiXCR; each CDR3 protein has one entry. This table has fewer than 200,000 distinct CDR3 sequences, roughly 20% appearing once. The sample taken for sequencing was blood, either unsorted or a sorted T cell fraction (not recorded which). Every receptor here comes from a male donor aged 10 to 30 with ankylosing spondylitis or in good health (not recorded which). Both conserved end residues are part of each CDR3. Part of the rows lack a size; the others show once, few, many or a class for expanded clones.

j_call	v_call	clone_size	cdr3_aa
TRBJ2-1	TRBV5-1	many	CASSPDGGFSGDEQFF
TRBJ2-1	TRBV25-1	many	CASRTGYNEQFF
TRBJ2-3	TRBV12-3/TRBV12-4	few	CASSSLAGGWADTQYF
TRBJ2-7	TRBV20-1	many	CSAREPGLAAEQYF
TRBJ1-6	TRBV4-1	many	CASSRGRRNNSPLHF
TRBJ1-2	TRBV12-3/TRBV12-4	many	CASRSRASNYGYTF
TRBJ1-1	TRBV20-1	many	CSARGLADSLNTEAFF
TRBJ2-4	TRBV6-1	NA	CASRNSLTSGNIQYF
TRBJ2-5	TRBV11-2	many	CASSLELGDGETQYF
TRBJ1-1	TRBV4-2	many	CASSQGTGTGMNTEAFF
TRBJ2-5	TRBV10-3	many	CAISDKGLIQETQYF
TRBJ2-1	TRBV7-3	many	CASSLSGGIQFF
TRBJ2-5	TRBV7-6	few	CASSLNSLGQETQYF
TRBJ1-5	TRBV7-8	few	CASSPRYGGTNQPQHF
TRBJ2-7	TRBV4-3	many	CASSPEATSGSEQYF
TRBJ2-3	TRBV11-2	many	CASSLDGQGLDTQYF
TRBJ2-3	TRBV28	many	CASSFIPDTQYF
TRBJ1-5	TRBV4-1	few	CASSQDPFDRADGGNQPQHF
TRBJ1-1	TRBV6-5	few	CASSPGDRLNTEAFF
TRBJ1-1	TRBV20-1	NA	CSARSQGNTEAFF
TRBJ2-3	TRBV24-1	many	CATSDPGPDGRDTQYF
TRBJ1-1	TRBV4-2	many	CASSQGTGLTEAFF
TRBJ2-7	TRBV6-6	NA	CASSYIDPPYEQYF
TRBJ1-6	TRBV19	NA	CASSLGRSDSPLHF
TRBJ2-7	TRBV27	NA	CASSPYRTSGLEQYF
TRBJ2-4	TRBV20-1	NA	CSASLPQYISFVF
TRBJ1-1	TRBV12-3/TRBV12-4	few	CASSLMTGHTEAFF
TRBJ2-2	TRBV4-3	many	CASSRPVGGGTGELFF
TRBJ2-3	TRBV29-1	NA	CSVRLAGVTDTQYF
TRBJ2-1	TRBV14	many	CASSQDKAGDTSYNEQFF
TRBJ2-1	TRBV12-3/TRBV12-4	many	CASSLNWLGFF
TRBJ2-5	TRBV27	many	CASSLVRRPLREETQYF
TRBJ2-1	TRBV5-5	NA	CASSLAGGDNEQFF
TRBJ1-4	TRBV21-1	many	CASPCRGPEKLFF
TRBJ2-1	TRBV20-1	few	CSARGRGSYNEQFF
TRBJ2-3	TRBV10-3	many	CATTGPTDTQYF
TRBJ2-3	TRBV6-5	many	CASSFPGSDTQYF
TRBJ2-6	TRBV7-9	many	CASSSQGGAGANVLTF
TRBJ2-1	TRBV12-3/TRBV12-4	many	CASSLASFGGFF
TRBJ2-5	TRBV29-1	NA	CSALAHVQETQYF
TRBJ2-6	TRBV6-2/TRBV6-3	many	CASSYSTAVGANVLTF
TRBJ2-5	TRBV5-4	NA	CASSFPGEETQYF
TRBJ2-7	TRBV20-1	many	CSANTFGGTDEQYF
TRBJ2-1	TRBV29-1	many	CSVESGLDGEQFF
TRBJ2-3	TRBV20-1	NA	CSAPGPWPTDTQYF
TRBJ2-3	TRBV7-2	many	CASSLAGTATDTQYF
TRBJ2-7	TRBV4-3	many	CASSQDQGGAYEQYF
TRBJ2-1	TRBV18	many	CASSPRREGEQFF
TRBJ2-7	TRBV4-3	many	CASSQDVTAREQYF
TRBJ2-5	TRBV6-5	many	CATKGGLAMETQYF
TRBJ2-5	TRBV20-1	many	CSASIQETQYF